Following are 29 T cell receptor beta chains from one sample sequenced in a study of molecular identifiers for immune sequencing clone quantification. TCRdb re-called the PCR reads through MiXCR, storing one row per CDR3 protein. The sample shows about 100,000 distinct CDR3 sequences, around 20% of them seen only once. The sequencing sample was made of naive CD8+ T cells from blood, with Jurkat cell RNA spiked in. The sample's subset: FACS-sorted CD8+CD4-CCR7+CD45RA+ naive T cells. The receptors here all came from a human donor in good health. Some libraries in this study had Jurkat cell RNA spiked in.

This clonotype was counted many times. V and J are TRBV5-6 and TRBJ2-7; a possible D gene is TRBD1 (6 bases). The CDR3 loop spans 13 amino acids. CDR1 and CDR2 (germline): SGHDT, YYEEEE. Deletions cut 1 base from V and 2 bases from J, with 7 bases between. The CDR3 DNA is TGTGCCAGCAGCTTGTACAGGGCCTACGAGCAGTACTTC. This codes for CASSLYRAYEQYF.

In its sample, this clonotype was seen a few times. The rearrangement links TRBV6-2 or TRBV6-3 to TRBJ2-7; D might be TRBD1 (5 bases). V was clipped by 2 bases and J by 0 bases, with 17 bases between them. Germline V gives CDR1 MNHEY, CDR2 SVGEGT. The length of the CDR3 is 17 residues. The CDR3 here is CASSYDPQGYNSYEQYF. The CDR3 nucleotides are TGTGCCAGCAGTTACGATCCGCAGGGATACAACTCCTACGAGCAGTACTTC.

There are a few counts of this clonotype. A much larger clonotype is one base distant, so this may be a read error. The V gene is TRBV20-1, the J gene TRBJ2-3, with D unclear. Trimming took off 2 bases at V and 12 bases at J, with 9 bases between the two ends. The CDR3 contains 10 residues. CDR1 and CDR2 from the germline V gene are DFQATT and SNEGSKA (reference sequence). The CDR3 loop is CSARPGDQYF. CDR3 nucleotide sequence: TGCAGTGCTAGACCTGGCGACCAGTATTTT.

This clonotype was seen ten or more times. CDR3 bases: TGTGCCAGCAGTTACGGGTATGGCACAGATACGCAGTATTTT. Translation gives CASSYGYGTDTQYF. V usage is TRBV6-5 and J usage is TRBJ2-3; D remains ambiguous. There are 14 residues in the CDR3. With 2 bases removed from V and 1 base from J, the gap between germline ends came to 7 bases. Germline CDR1 MNHEY, CDR2 SVGAGI.

This clonotype came up many times. The chain carries TRBV4-1 and TRBJ2-3, with D tentatively TRBD1 (5 bases). CDR3 length: 14 residues. Germline V gives CDR1 MGHRA, CDR2 YSYEKL. The V and J ends lost 4 bases and 2 bases respectively, with 10 bases between them. The chain's CDR3 is CASSLQALTDTQYF. In DNA form, the CDR3 reads TGCGCCAGCAGCCTACAGGCGCTCACAGATACGCAGTATTTT.

Only a few counts were recorded for this clonotype. The genes are TRBV14 and TRBJ2-3; weak D call: TRBD2 (5 bases). The ends were cut back, 3 bases at V and 0 bases at J, with 10 bases in the middle. The CDR3 runs 15 residues. CDR1 SGHDN and CDR2 FVKESK come from the germline V gene. The CDR3 DNA sequence: TGTGCCAGCAGCCATATGAGGGCTAGCACAGATACGCAGTATTTT. It codes for CASSHMRASTDTQYF.

A note on this clonotype: As the CDR3 is not closed by the conserved phenylalanine or tryptophan, this likely results from a read error. This chain joins TRBV30 and TRBJ2-2; tentatively, D is TRBD1 or TRBD2 (5 bases each). V gave up 2 bases and J gave up 0 bases, with 10 bases separating them. The CDR3 is made up of 15 amino acids. Germline V gene sequence: CDR1 GTSNPN, CDR2 SVGIG (reference sequence). The CDR3 is CAWSLGPANTGELFL. CDR3 nucleotide sequence: TGTGCCTGGAGTCTGGGACCCGCGAACACCGGGGAGCTGTTTTTA.

Many counts were recorded for this clonotype. The chain has TRBV3-1 and TRBJ2-3; no clear D gene. This CDR3 is built from 16 residues. Deletions cut 0 bases from V and 4 bases from J, with 14 bases between. CDR1 is LGHDT, CDR2 YNNKEL, per germline (reference sequence). The CDR3 protein is CASSQDYQLPPDTQYF. CDR3 bases: TGTGCCAGCAGCCAAGATTACCAGCTACCCCCAGATACGCAGTATTTT.

This clonotype was seen many times. The chain combines TRBV20-1 with TRBJ2-3; tentatively, D is TRBD1 (5 bases). V was trimmed by 3 bases and J by 6 bases, leaving 19 bases between them. The CDR3 loop spans 15 amino acids. Germline loops: CDR1 DFQATT, CDR2 SNEGSKA (reference sequence). Here the CDR3 DNA reads TGCAGTGCTAGTGAGGACATTTTGATGGCTGATACGCAGTATTTT. Translated: CSASEDILMADTQYF.

To note about this clonotype: A much larger clone sits a single nucleotide away, making a read error possible. The chain employs TRBV27 and TRBJ2-3; D is perhaps TRBD1 (5 bases). This CDR3 region has 15 residues. V shed 5 bases and J shed 1 base, with 13 bases lying between them. Germline V gene data show CDR1 as MNHEY and CDR2 as SMNVEV (reference sequence). CDR3 bases: TGTGCCAGCAGTAACACAACAGGACGCACAGATACGCAGTATTTT. This encodes CASSNTTGRTDTQYF.

This clonotype showed up many times. This rearrangement joins TRBV19 to TRBJ2-6, with D unclear. Germline CDR1 LNHDA, CDR2 SQIVND (reference sequence). V lost 5 bases and J 0 bases, leaving 8 bases between the germline ends. The CDR3 totals 15 residues. Here the CDR3 reads CASSPPVSGANVLTF. The CDR3 DNA follows: TGTGCCAGTAGTCCCCCTGTCTCTGGGGCCAACGTCCTGACTTTC.

This clonotype appeared a few times. This chain links TRBV29-1 with TRBJ1-1; D is unresolved. The CDR3 loop spans 11 amino acids. Germline values: CDR1 SQVTM, CDR2 ANQGSEA. V was shortened by 3 bases and J by 6 bases, with 8 bases between the two germline ends. This chain's CDR3 is CSVEGGSEAFF. The CDR3 coding sequence is TGCAGCGTTGAGGGAGGGTCTGAAGCTTTCTTT.

This clonotype was counted between two and nine times. V is TRBV11-2 and J is TRBJ2-1, with 10 bases that match TRBD1. V was pared by 4 bases and J by 8 bases, with 2 bases of the junction left unmatched. Germline V gene lookup returns CDR1 SGHAT and CDR2 FQNNGV. The CDR3 consists of 13 residues. CDR3 region: CASSWDRGYEQFF. The CDR3 coding sequence is TGTGCCAGCAGCTGGGACAGGGGCTATGAGCAGTTCTTC.

This clonotype was seen many times. The genes are TRBV2 and TRBJ2-4; either TRBD1 or TRBD2 may supply D (6 bases each). The V gene's germline CDR1 is SNHLY and CDR2 FYNNEI. CDR3 length: 14 amino acids. Deletions cut 7 bases from V and 2 bases from J, with 12 bases between. The CDR3 spells CASMRGATKNIQYF. DNA of the CDR3: TGTGCCAGCATGAGGGGGGCGACCAAAAACATTCAGTACTTC. Variable domain in full (rest from reference TRBV2 and TRBJ2-4): EPEVTQTPSHQVTQMGQEVILRCVPISNHLYFYWYRQILGQKVEFLVSFYNNEISEKSEIFDDQFSVERPDGSNFTLKIRSTKLEDSAMYFCASMRGATKNIQYFGAGTRLSVL.

Here the CDR3 reads CASSQDGEGMSNQPQHF. CDR3 sequence (DNA): TGCGCCAGCAGCCAAGATGGGGAGGGTATGAGCAATCAGCCCCAGCATTTT. The rearrangement links TRBV4-1 to TRBJ1-5; D gene ambiguous. The CDR3 has 17 amino acids. Germline CDR1 is MGHRA and CDR2 is YSYEKL. V lost 0 bases, J lost 1 base, and 13 bases lay in between.

The chain uses TRBV7-9 and TRBJ1-1, with D unclear. This CDR3 is 11 amino acids long. Germline V gene sequence: CDR1 SEHNR, CDR2 FQNEAQ (reference sequence). V lost 3 bases and J lost 6, with 5 bases in between. The CDR3 DNA reads TGTGCCAGCAGCTTCAGCTCTGAAGCTTTCTTT. Translated, it gives CASSFSSEAFF.

This clonotype appeared many times. CDR3 in amino acids: CASSDGYTQYF. The CDR3 nucleotides read TGTGCCAGCAGTGATGGGTATACGCAGTATTTT. V is TRBV9 and J is TRBJ2-3; D is unclear. Trimming removed 5 bases from V and 7 bases from J, with 8 bases in between. Germline loops: CDR1 SGDLS, CDR2 YYNGEE. The CDR3 runs to 11 residues.

This clonotype showed up many times. V usage is TRBV4-1 and J usage is TRBJ2-3; TRBD2 matches 14 bases. Germline loops: CDR1 MGHRA, CDR2 YSYEKL. CDR3 length equals 18 residues. With V trimmed by 4 bases and J by 4 bases, 10 bases remained unmatched. The DNA for the CDR3 is TGCGCCAGCAGCCCCGAGGGGCGACTAGCGGGGGGGGCAGATACGCAGTATTTT. This encodes CASSPEGRLAGGADTQYF.

This clonotype was seen at least ten times. V usage is TRBV28 and J usage is TRBJ2-3; 9 bases map to TRBD1. The V gene's germline CDR1 is MDHEN and CDR2 SYDVKM. This CDR3 contains 18 residues. V gave up 3 bases and J gave up 5 bases; unmatched junction bases: 15. As DNA, the CDR3 is TGTGCCAGCAGTTTCCACAGGGGGCGGCCGGACAGCCAAGATACGCAGTATTTT. Translation gives CASSFHRGRPDSQDTQYF.

The rearrangement uses TRBV5-1 and TRBJ2-1; D perhaps matches TRBD1 (5 bases). The V end lost 4 bases, the J end lost 0 bases, and 23 bases lay between the germline ends. This CDR3 has 19 amino acids. In germline, CDR1 is SGHRS, CDR2 YFSETQ. CDR3 loop: CASSPSRREGLSSYNEQFF. CDR3 bases: TGCGCCAGCAGCCCCTCGCGCAGGGAAGGCCTTAGCTCCTACAATGAGCAGTTCTTC.

The chain joins TRBV7-9 to TRBJ2-1, with 8 bases fitting TRBD1. CDR1 and CDR2 from the germline V gene are SEHNR and FQNEAQ (reference sequence). Trimming at V came to 5 bases and at J to 10 bases, leaving 10 bases not matched to a gene. The CDR3 is 14 residues long. CDR3 in DNA: TGTGCCAGCAGCACCGGACAGGGTGGTTGGGAGCAGTTCTTC. The encoded protein is CASSTGQGGWEQFF. The full variable domain, completed using reference TRBV7-9 and TRBJ2-1, is DTGVSQNPRHKITKRGQNVTFRCDPISEHNRLYWYRQTLGQGPEFLTYFQNEAQLEKSRLLSDRFSAERPKGSFSTLEIQRTEQGDSAMYLCASSTGQGGWEQFFGPGTRLTVL.

This clonotype was seen more than once but under ten times. This rearrangement joins TRBV6-1 to TRBJ1-5; D is uncertain. Per germline, CDR1 MNHNS and CDR2 SASEGT. This CDR3 is 13 amino acids long. Deletions cut 7 bases from V and 7 bases from J, with 14 bases between. CDR3 sequence reads: CASTPAGNQPQHF. The CDR3 DNA reads as TGTGCCAGCACCCCGGCGGGGAACCAGCCCCAGCATTTT.

This clonotype has ten or more counts. The rearrangement joins TRBV7-8 to TRBJ2-7; D perhaps matches TRBD1 (5 bases). The V gene lost 3 bases and the J gene lost 0 bases, with 9 bases spanning the gap. The V gene's germline CDR1 is SGHVS and CDR2 FQNEAQ. This CDR3 comprises 14 residues. The CDR3 spells CASSFAGPSYEQYF. The CDR3 DNA reads as TGTGCCAGCAGCTTTGCAGGGCCCTCCTACGAGCAGTACTTC.

On this clonotype itself: Being one base from a much bigger clone, this may be a read error. The rearrangement links TRBV9 to TRBJ2-7; D might be TRBD1 (7 bases). Germline V gene lookup returns CDR1 SGDLS and CDR2 YYNGEE. This CDR3 contains 15 residues. The CDR3 sequence: CVSSPGGGLSYEQYF. The CDR3, as DNA: TGTGTCAGCAGCCCAGGGGGAGGACTGTCCTACGAGCAGTACTTC.

This clonotype was detected a few times. The chain carries TRBV9 and TRBJ1-3; 7 bases are shared with TRBD1. The junction had 9 bases not matched to a gene; V was cut back by 3 bases and J by 3 bases. This CDR3 region has 16 residues. Germline V gives CDR1 SGDLS, CDR2 YYNGEE. The chain's CDR3 is CASSGFQGDFGNTIYF. In nucleotides, the CDR3 is TGTGCCAGCAGCGGCTTTCAGGGGGACTTTGGAAACACCATATATTTT.

In its sample, this clonotype was seen many times. The J gene is TRBJ2-7, the V gene TRBV7-2; 9 bases fit TRBD2. CDR3 size: 14 residues. Germline assignment: CDR1 SGHTA and CDR2 FQGNSA. Trimming removed 3 bases from V and 2 bases from J; junction bases left unmatched: 2. Here the CDR3 reads CASSFSGRAYEQYF. As DNA, the CDR3 is TGTGCCAGCAGCTTTAGCGGGAGAGCCTACGAGCAGTACTTC. The full variable domain, rest sourced from reference TRBV7-2 and TRBJ2-7, is GAGVSQSPSNKVTEKGKDVELRCDPISGHTALYWYRQSLGQGLEFLIYFQGNSAPDKSGLPSDRFSAERTGGSVSTLTIQRTQQEDSAVYLCASSFSGRAYEQYFGPGTRLTVT.

As concerns this clonotype: A junction boundary mismatches the germline segment, possibly from a read error. The chain is built from TRBV12-3 or TRBV12-4 and TRBJ1-4; D uncertain. The CDR3 covers 17 residues. CDR3 DNA sequence: TGTGCCAGCAGCCCTAGTCCAGGAACCTTAACTAATGAAGAACTGTTTTTT. Amino acid sequence: CASSPSPGTLTNEELFF.

The sample holds many counts of this clonotype. V gene TRBV28 combines with J gene TRBJ2-5, with 7 bases identical to TRBD1. Germline V CDR1 and CDR2: MDHEN, SYDVKM. CDR3 length equals 15 residues. The V segment lost 4 bases and the J segment 10 bases; nucleotides outside the gene matches: 15. DNA for the CDR3: TGTGCCAGCAGTTCCACAGGGGAATGGAAGACGATCCAGTACTTC. This gives the protein CASSSTGEWKTIQYF.

This clonotype was recorded at least ten times. J is TRBJ2-7 and V is TRBV7-2; D not resolved. Trimming cost V 7 bases and J 4 bases, with 20 bases left between them. CDR1 is SGHTA and CDR2 is FQGNSA in the germline V gene. This CDR3 is 15 amino acids long. CDR3 residues: CASTPSGGWQYEQYF. The CDR3 bases are TGTGCCAGCACCCCTTCGGGCGGCTGGCAATACGAGCAGTACTTC.